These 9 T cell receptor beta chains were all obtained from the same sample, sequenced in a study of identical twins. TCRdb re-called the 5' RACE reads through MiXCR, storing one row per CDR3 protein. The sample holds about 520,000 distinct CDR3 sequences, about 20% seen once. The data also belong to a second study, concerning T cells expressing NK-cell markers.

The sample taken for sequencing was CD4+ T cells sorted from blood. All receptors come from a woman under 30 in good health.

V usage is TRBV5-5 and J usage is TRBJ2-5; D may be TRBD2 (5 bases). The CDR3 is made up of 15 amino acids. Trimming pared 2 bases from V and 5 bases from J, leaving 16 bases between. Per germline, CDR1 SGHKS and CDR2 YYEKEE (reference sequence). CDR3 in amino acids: CASSFGGPTLETQYF. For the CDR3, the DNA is TGTGCCAGCAGCTTTGGAGGACCGACGCTGGAGACCCAGTACTTC.

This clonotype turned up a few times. The CDR3, as DNA: TGCAGTGCTATTCCCCCAGGGTTCGAGCAGTACTTC. Encoded protein: CSAIPPGFEQYF. J is TRBJ2-7 and V is TRBV20-1; weak D call: TRBD1 (5 bases). The CDR3 length is 12 residues. The V end was cut by 4 bases, the J end by 6 bases, with 13 bases between. Looked up from germline, CDR1 is DFQATT and CDR2 is SNEGSKA (reference sequence).

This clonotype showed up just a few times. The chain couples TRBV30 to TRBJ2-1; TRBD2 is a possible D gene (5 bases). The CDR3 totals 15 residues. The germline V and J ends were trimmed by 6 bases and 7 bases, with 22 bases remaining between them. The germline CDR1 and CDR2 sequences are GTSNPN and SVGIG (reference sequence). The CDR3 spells CACHNLGLAVNEQFF. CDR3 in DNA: TGTGCCTGCCATAACCTCGGACTCGCCGTGAATGAGCAGTTCTTC.

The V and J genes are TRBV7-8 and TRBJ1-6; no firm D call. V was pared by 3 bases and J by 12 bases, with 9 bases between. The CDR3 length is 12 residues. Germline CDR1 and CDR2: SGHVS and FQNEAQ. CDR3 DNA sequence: TGTGCCAGCAGCTTTCACTCCCAACCCCTCCACTTT. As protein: CASSFHSQPLHF.

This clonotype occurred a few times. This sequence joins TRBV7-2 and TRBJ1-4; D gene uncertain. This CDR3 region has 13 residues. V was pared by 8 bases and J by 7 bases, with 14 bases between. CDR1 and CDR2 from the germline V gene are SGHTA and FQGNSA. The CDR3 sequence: CASPGIEGEKLFF. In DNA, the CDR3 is TGTGCCAGCCCCGGGATAGAGGGTGAAAAACTGTTTTTT.

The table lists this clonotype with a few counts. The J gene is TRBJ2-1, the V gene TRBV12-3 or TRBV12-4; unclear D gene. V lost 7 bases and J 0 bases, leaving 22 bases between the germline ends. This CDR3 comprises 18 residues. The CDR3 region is CASTLLGDFRSSYNEQFF. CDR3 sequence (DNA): TGTGCCAGCACCCTATTGGGCGACTTCAGAAGCTCCTACAATGAGCAGTTCTTC.

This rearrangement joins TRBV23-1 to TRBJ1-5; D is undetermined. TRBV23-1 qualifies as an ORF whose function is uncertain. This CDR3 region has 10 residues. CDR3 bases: TGCGAACAGTTCAATCAGCCCCAGCATTTT. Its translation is CEQFNQPQHF.

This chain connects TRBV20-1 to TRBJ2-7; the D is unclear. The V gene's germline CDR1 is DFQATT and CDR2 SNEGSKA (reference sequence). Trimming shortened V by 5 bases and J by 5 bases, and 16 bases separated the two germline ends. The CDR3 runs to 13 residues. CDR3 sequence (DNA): TGCAGTGCTCAGAGGTCCCTGGGTGACGAGCAGTACTTC. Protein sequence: CSAQRSLGDEQYF.

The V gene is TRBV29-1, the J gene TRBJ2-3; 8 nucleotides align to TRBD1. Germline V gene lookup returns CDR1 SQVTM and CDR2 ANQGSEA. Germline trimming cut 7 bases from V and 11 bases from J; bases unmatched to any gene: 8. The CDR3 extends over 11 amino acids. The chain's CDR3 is CSAWTGFGQYF. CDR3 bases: TGCAGCGCCTGGACAGGGTTCGGGCAGTATTTT.